The TCR beta chain under discussion was sequenced for a study of blood T cell repertoires in COVID-19. Study-level background: Acute and convalescent COVID-19 samples came from the United States, Italy and Spain. The analysed material was cDNA or gDNA that came from T cells, B-cell-depleted T cells, or PBMCs.

Participants came from some 23 US areas, aged about 18 to 89 years. In the original workflow: Quantification of nucleated cells was approximated via reference gene primer amplification. This table comes from immunoSEQ multiplex PCR, and its TCRdb copy is limited to in-frame clones, with some not included. V and J calls plus clone size are reproduced from that table; the DNA served to infer D and trimming. The sample yields 150,000 or so clones, roughly 85% seen once. The CDR3 runs to 15 residues. The ends were cut back, 0 bases at V and 0 bases at J, with 7 bases in the middle. CDR1 is SGDLS and CDR2 is YYNGEE in the germline V gene.

The TCR sequence derives from a woman in her fifties or sixties who had recovered from COVID-19. The sample taken for sequencing was PBMCs or T cells enriched from blood (not recorded which). The chain recombines TRBV9 with TRBJ1-3; D is undetermined. CDR3 loop: CASSVDWYSGNTIYF. DNA for the CDR3: TGTGCCAGCAGCGTAGACTGGTACTCTGGAAACACCATATATTTT.